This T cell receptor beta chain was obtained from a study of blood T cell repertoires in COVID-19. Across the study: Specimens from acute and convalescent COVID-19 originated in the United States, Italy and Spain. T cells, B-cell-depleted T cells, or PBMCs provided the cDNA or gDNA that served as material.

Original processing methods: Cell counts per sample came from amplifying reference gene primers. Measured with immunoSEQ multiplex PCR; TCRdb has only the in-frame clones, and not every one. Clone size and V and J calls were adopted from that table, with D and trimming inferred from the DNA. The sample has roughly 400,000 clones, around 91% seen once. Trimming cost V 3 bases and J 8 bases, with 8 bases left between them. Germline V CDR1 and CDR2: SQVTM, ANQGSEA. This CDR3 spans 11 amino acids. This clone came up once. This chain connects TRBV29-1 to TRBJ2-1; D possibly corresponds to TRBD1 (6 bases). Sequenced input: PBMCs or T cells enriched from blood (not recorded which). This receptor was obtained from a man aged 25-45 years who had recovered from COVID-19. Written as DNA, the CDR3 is TGCAGCGTTGAGGGGGCCGATGAGCAGTTCTTC. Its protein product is CSVEGADEQFF.